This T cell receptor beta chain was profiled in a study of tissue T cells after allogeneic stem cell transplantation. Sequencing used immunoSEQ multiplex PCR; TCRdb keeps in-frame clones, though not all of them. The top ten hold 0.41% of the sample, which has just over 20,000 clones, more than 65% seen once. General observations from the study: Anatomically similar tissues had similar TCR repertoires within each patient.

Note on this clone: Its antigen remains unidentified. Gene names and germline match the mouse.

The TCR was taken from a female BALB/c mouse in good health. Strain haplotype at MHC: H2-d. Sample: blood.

The sequenced part of the CDR3 DNA is TGTGCCTGGAGTCTACCGGGACTGGGCCAAGACACCCAGTAC. Residues: CAWSLPGLGQDTQY. The full CDR3 is CAWSLPGLGQDTQYF. The rearrangement links TRBV31 to TRBJ2-5; 9 positions match TRBD2. The sequence runs out 1 residue before the end of the CDR3; the remainder is reconstructed from the germline J gene. The CDR3 consists of 15 residues. The germline V gene has CDR1 GKSSPN and CDR2 SITVG. V was pared by 0 bases and J by 2 bases, with 3 bases of the junction left unmatched.